Shown below are 26 T cell receptor beta chains from a single sample sequenced in a study of T cell responses to AZD1222 COVID-19 vaccine. The protocol was immunoSEQ multiplex PCR, while the TCRdb copy is restricted to in-frame clones and leaves out a portion. The data contain 150,000 or so clones, 90% to 95% of them singletons. Sequenced here: peripheral blood, sampled on day 0 of AZD1222 vaccination. The receptors stem from an adult in good health.

The gene calls are TRBV6-6 and TRBJ1-1, with a tentative D call TRBD1 (5 bases). Trimming removed 6 bases at V and 7 bases at J, with 15 bases between. CDR1 and CDR2 from the germline V gene are MNHNY and SVGAGI (reference sequence). The CDR3 covers 13 residues. The CDR3 nucleotides are TGTGCCAGCAGCAAGACAGCGGGTAGTGAAGCTTTCTTT. As protein: CASSKTAGSEAFF.

This clone was seen only once. The V gene is TRBV11-3, the J gene TRBJ1-1; D perhaps matches TRBD1 (5 bases). Germline V lookup: CDR1 SGHNT, CDR2 YENEEA. The V and J ends lost 3 bases and 2 bases respectively, with 7 bases between them. CDR3 length: 13 residues. The CDR3 bases are TGTGCCAGCAGCTTCAGGGAAAACACTGAAGCTTTCTTT. Amino acid sequence: CASSFRENTEAFF.

This clone appeared once. The DNA for the CDR3 is TGTGCCAGCAGTGAAGCCGGGGGGAGCCTGAACACTGAAGCTTTCTTT. It translates to CASSEAGGSLNTEAFF. This chain links TRBV6-1 with TRBJ1-1; possibly TRBD1 for D (5 bases). V lost 0 bases, J lost 0 bases, and 11 bases lay in between. The V gene's germline CDR1 is MNHNS and CDR2 SASEGT. The CDR3 consists of 16 residues.

This chain uses TRBV13 with TRBJ1-1, with TRBD1 identical over 8 bases. The CDR3 contains 16 residues. The V gene end was trimmed by 5 bases and the J gene end by 4 bases; junction bases not matched to a gene: 12. Germline CDR1 PRHDT, CDR2 FYEKMQ (reference sequence). The CDR3 sequence is CASSPRQGWEPTEAFF. CDR3 DNA: TGTGCCAGCAGCCCCAGACAGGGGTGGGAGCCCACTGAAGCTTTCTTT.

This chain uses TRBV7-6 with TRBJ1-6; tentative D call: TRBD1 (6 bases). Trimming removed 5 bases from V and 6 bases from J, with 14 bases in between. There are 15 residues in the CDR3. Germline CDR1 reads SGHVS; CDR2 reads FNYEAQ. This CDR3 reads CASSRATGPNSPLHF. The CDR3 DNA sequence: TGTGCCAGCAGCCGGGCCACAGGGCCTAATTCACCCCTCCACTTT.

This chain joins TRBV28 and TRBJ2-3; unclear D gene. This CDR3 region has 13 residues. V was pared by 3 bases and J by 2 bases, with 6 bases between. Per germline, CDR1 MDHEN and CDR2 SYDVKM. CDR3 region: CASSFPNTDTQYF. CDR3 sequence (DNA): TGTGCCAGCAGTTTCCCTAACACAGATACGCAGTATTTT.

The CDR3 protein is CASSRKRGIGETQYF. The CDR3 DNA sequence: TGTGCCAGCAGCCGTAAAAGGGGAATAGGGGAGACCCAGTACTTC. The chain carries TRBV14 and TRBJ2-5, with D possibly TRBD1 on 5 matching bases. CDR1 SGHDN and CDR2 FVKESK come from the germline V gene. V lost 4 bases to trimming and J lost 5 bases, with 17 bases between them. The CDR3 is 15 residues long. The variable domain in full, completed from reference TRBV14 and TRBJ2-5, reads EAGVTQFPSHSVIEKGQTVTLRCDPISGHDNLYWYRRVMGKEIKFLLHFVKESKQDESGMPNNRFLAERTGGTYSTLKVQPAELEDSGVYFCASSRKRGIGETQYFGPGTRLLVL.

The chain couples TRBV14 to TRBJ2-7; D gene unclear. The CDR3 is 13 residues long. The V end lost 5 bases, the J end lost 3 bases, and 11 bases lay between the germline ends. From germline, CDR1 is SGHDN and CDR2 FVKESK. The CDR3: CASSSLPHYEQYF. CDR3 bases: TGTGCCAGCAGCTCCCTCCCACACTACGAGCAGTACTTC. Full variable domain (missing parts from reference TRBV14 and TRBJ2-7): EAGVTQFPSHSVIEKGQTVTLRCDPISGHDNLYWYRRVMGKEIKFLLHFVKESKQDESGMPNNRFLAERTGGTYSTLKVQPAELEDSGVYFCASSSLPHYEQYFGPGTRLTVT.

The chain recombines TRBV5-1 with TRBJ1-3, with D perhaps matching TRBD1 (5 bases). Trimming left V 2 bases short and J 2 bases short, with 14 bases between. The CDR3 extends over 16 amino acids. The germline V gene encodes CDR1 SGHRS and CDR2 YFSETQ. The CDR3 DNA follows: TGCGCCAGCAGCTTAAGCATAGGGACCGCTGGAAACACCATATATTTT. Translation: CASSLSIGTAGNTIYF.

The rearrangement links TRBV28 to TRBJ1-2; 9 positions match TRBD1. The germline V gene encodes CDR1 MDHEN and CDR2 SYDVKM. The CDR3 is made up of 14 amino acids. After removal of 6 bases from V and 7 bases from J, the junction contained 9 bases not matched to a gene. This chain's CDR3 is CASRTGGAPGGYTF. DNA for the CDR3: TGTGCCAGCAGGACAGGGGGAGCCCCTGGTGGCTACACCTTC.

V usage is TRBV4-2 and J usage is TRBJ1-5; D is ambiguous. The V gene's germline CDR1 is LGHNA and CDR2 YNFKEQ. The V and J ends lost 1 base and 3 bases respectively, with 4 bases between them. This CDR3 is 13 amino acids long. Here the CDR3 DNA reads TGTGCCAGCAGCCAAGGATACAATCAGCCCCAGCATTTT. As protein: CASSQGYNQPQHF.

The rearrangement links TRBV19 to TRBJ1-5; D perhaps matches TRBD1 (6 bases). CDR1 LNHDA and CDR2 SQIVND come from the germline V gene (reference sequence). V lost 6 bases and J lost 4, with 19 bases in between. The CDR3 loop spans 16 amino acids. The CDR3 DNA sequence: TGTGCCAGTAGCCCCGTGCCGAGGGGGTCTAATCAGCCCCAGCATTTT. Translated: CASSPVPRGSNQPQHF.

The gene calls are TRBV12-3 or TRBV12-4 and TRBJ1-1, with 7 nucleotides matching TRBD1. The CDR3 consists of 12 residues. Trimming cost V 6 bases and J 3 bases; bases outside gene matches: 1. The CDR3 sequence is CASRQGDTEAFF. CDR3 sequence (DNA): TGTGCCAGCAGGCAGGGGGACACTGAAGCTTTCTTT.

The chain joins TRBV12-3 or TRBV12-4 to TRBJ1-6; D gene ambiguous. V dropped 2 bases and J dropped 9 bases, with 8 bases sitting between them. The CDR3 has 13 amino acids. CDR3 DNA: TGTGCCAGCAGTTTATTATTTTCTTCACCCCTCCACTTT. Translation gives CASSLLFSSPLHF.

V is TRBV14 and J is TRBJ2-5; 14 bases match TRBD2. V trimming: 0 bases; J trimming: 4 bases; junction bases outside the gene matches: 4. CDR3 length equals 17 residues. In germline, CDR1 is SGHDN, CDR2 FVKESK. DNA of the CDR3: TGTGCCAGCAGCCAAGATCGGGGACTAGCGGGAGCAGAGACCCAGTACTTC. It encodes CASSQDRGLAGAETQYF.

The CDR3 DNA reads as TGCGCCAGCAGTGCAAGACAGGGGGCGCGGACTGAAGCTTTCTTT. It codes for CASSARQGARTEAFF. V is TRBV10-2 and J is TRBJ1-1; 10 nucleotides align to TRBD1. The CDR3 runs 15 residues. CDR1 WSHSY and CDR2 SAAADI come from the germline V gene. Trimming at V came to 4 bases and at J to 5 bases, leaving 7 bases not matched to a gene.

The V and J genes are TRBV5-1 and TRBJ1-1, with 12 bases matching TRBD1. CDR1 SGHRS and CDR2 YFSETQ come from the germline V gene. This CDR3 has 15 residues. After removal of 5 bases from V and 3 bases from J, the junction contained 5 bases not matched to a gene. CDR3 sequence reads: CASSPGTGGHTEAFF. CDR3 in DNA: TGCGCCAGCAGTCCCGGGACAGGGGGCCACACTGAAGCTTTCTTT.

The chain combines TRBV6-5 with TRBJ2-7; D is possibly TRBD2 (6 bases). Trimming shortened V by 7 bases and J by 3 bases, and 19 bases separated the two germline ends. CDR1 and CDR2 from the germline V gene are MNHEY and SVGAGI. The CDR3 sequence is 15 residues long. The CDR3 sequence: CASTPGTGGGYEQYF. CDR3 in DNA: TGTGCCAGCACTCCGGGGACTGGGGGAGGCTACGAGCAGTACTTC.

The rearrangement joins TRBV6-5 to TRBJ2-2; D is uncertain. Per germline, CDR1 MNHEY and CDR2 SVGAGI. The CDR3 extends over 13 amino acids. V gave up 7 bases and J gave up 1 base, with 7 bases separating them. The DNA of the CDR3 is TGTGCCAGCAAAGTCATGAACACCGGGGAGCTGTTTTTT. The encoded protein is CASKVMNTGELFF.

This rearrangement joins TRBV7-8 to TRBJ2-3; 13 positions agree with TRBD2. This CDR3 spans 16 amino acids. V was pared by 5 bases and J by 6 bases, with 8 bases of the junction left unmatched. CDR1 and CDR2 from the germline V gene are SGHVS and FQNEAQ. The CDR3 sequence is CASSGRTSGSRDTQYF. In nucleotides, the CDR3 is TGTGCCAGCAGCGGACGGACTAGCGGGAGTCGCGATACGCAGTATTTT.

This sequence joins TRBV2 and TRBJ1-4; D is unresolved. Germline V gene data show CDR1 as SNHLY and CDR2 as FYNNEI. This CDR3 has 13 amino acids. Trimming removed 11 bases at V and 2 bases at J, with 12 bases between. This CDR3 reads CARSSLTNEKLFF. The CDR3 DNA is TGTGCCCGGAGCTCCCTCACTAATGAAAAACTGTTTTTT.

This chain's CDR3 is CASTLRTGFSSGANVLTF. Here the CDR3 DNA reads TGTGCCAGCACCCTACGGACAGGATTCTCCTCTGGGGCCAACGTCCTGACTTTC. V and J are TRBV3-1 (or the pseudogene TRBV3-2) and TRBJ2-6; 7 positions match TRBD1. Losses at the gene ends were 7 bases for V and 0 bases for J; bases not matched to a gene: 12. Looked up from germline, CDR1 is LGHDT and CDR2 is YNNKEL (reference sequence). This CDR3 is built from 18 residues.

The genes are TRBV3-1 (or the pseudogene TRBV3-2) and TRBJ2-7; 7 bases are a match to TRBD2. V was clipped by 0 bases and J by 0 bases; unmatched bases: 11. The CDR3 extends over 18 amino acids. Germline CDR1 reads LGHDT; CDR2 reads YNNKEL (reference sequence). The CDR3 DNA reads as TGTGCCAGCAGCCAAGATTGGGGAGGGAGCGGTAGCTCCTACGAGCAGTACTTC. This encodes CASSQDWGGSGSSYEQYF.

The chain couples TRBV4-1 to TRBJ2-1; D gene unclear. The CDR3 covers 15 residues. Trimming removed 3 bases from V and 6 bases from J, with 15 bases in between. Germline lookup yields CDR1 MGHRA and CDR2 YSYEKL. The CDR3 sequence is CASSQGTNLPNEQFF. The CDR3 DNA is TGCGCCAGCAGCCAGGGAACCAACCTGCCCAATGAGCAGTTCTTC.

DNA of the CDR3: TGTGCCAGCAGCTTCCGAGGGGCTAACTATGGCTACACCTTC. It specifies CASSFRGANYGYTF. The chain couples TRBV13 to TRBJ1-2, with D possibly being TRBD1 (5 bases). The germline CDR1 and CDR2 sequences are PRHDT and FYEKMQ (reference sequence). This CDR3 spans 14 amino acids. The germline V and J ends were trimmed by 3 bases and 0 bases, with 8 bases remaining between them. Variable domain in full (rest from reference TRBV13 and TRBJ1-2): AAGVIQSPRHLIKEKRETATLKCYPIPRHDTVYWYQQGPGQDPQFLISFYEKMQSDKGSIPDRFSAQQFSDYHSELNMSSLELGDSALYFCASSFRGANYGYTFGSGTRLTVV.

J is TRBJ1-1 and V is TRBV18; perhaps TRBD1 as D (6 bases). V lost 3 bases to trimming and J lost 2 bases, with 13 bases between them. Germline V gene sequence: CDR1 KGHSH, CDR2 LQKENI. The CDR3 contains 15 residues. CDR3 bases: TGTGCCAGCTCACCTCGACAGGCGGTTAACACTGAAGCTTTCTTT. Its protein is CASSPRQAVNTEAFF.